The 10 T cell receptor beta chains below come from one sample, sequenced in a study of blood T cell repertoires in COVID-19. TCRdb's copy holds only in-frame clones and misses some; the assay was immunoSEQ multiplex PCR. Counted here are under 200,000 clones, around four fifths occurring once; the ten biggest clones make up less than 3%. The sample taken for sequencing was peripheral blood. Receptors were obtained from a woman aged 60-75 years with acute or convalescent COVID-19.

V gene TRBV11-3 combines with J gene TRBJ2-2; D is unclear. V shed 2 bases and J shed 0 bases, with 4 bases lying between them. The CDR3 loop spans 14 amino acids. The V gene's germline CDR1 is SGHNT and CDR2 YENEEA. CDR3 in DNA: TGTGCCAGCAGCTTAACGGCGAACACCGGGGAGCTGTTTTTT. As protein: CASSLTANTGELFF. Full variable domain (missing parts from reference TRBV11-3 and TRBJ2-2): EAGVVQSPRYKIIEKKQPVAFWCNPISGHNTLYWYLQNLGQGPELLIRYENEEAVDDSQLPKDRFSAERLKGVDSTLKIQPAELGDSAVYLCASSLTANTGELFFGEGSRLTVL.

V gene TRBV7-6 combines with J gene TRBJ2-5; D perhaps matches TRBD2 (7 bases). CDR1 is SGHVS, CDR2 FNYEAQ, per germline. The CDR3 consists of 14 residues. Trimming left V 5 bases short and J 7 bases short, with 17 bases between. The CDR3 nucleotides are TGTGCCAGCAGCCCCTTGGAGGGGGGGAGGACCCAGTACTTC. Protein product: CASSPLEGGRTQYF.

This clone was counted between two and nine times. The chain joins TRBV5-4 to TRBJ2-6; 8 nucleotides match TRBD2. V gave up 0 bases and J gave up 0 bases; unmatched junction bases: 2. CDR1 is SGHNT and CDR2 is YYREEE in the germline V gene (reference sequence). This CDR3 contains 17 residues. The CDR3 region is CASSLGAGGSGANVLTF. The CDR3 region has the DNA TGTGCCAGCAGCTTGGGCGCGGGGGGCTCTGGGGCCAACGTCCTGACTTTC.

The rearrangement links TRBV4-2 to TRBJ2-1, with 13 bases matching TRBD2. This CDR3 spans 16 amino acids. The ends lost 2 bases at V and 7 bases at J; junction bases unmatched: 5. Per the germline V gene, CDR1 is LGHNA and CDR2 is YNFKEQ. CDR3 residues: CASSQPTSGGANEQFF. The CDR3, as DNA: TGTGCCAGCAGCCAACCTACTAGCGGGGGGGCAAATGAGCAGTTCTTC.

The V call is TRBV9, the J call TRBJ1-2; 7 bases fit TRBD1. The CDR3 is made up of 17 amino acids. The germline CDR1 and CDR2 sequences are SGDLS and YYNGEE. J was trimmed by 0 bases and V by 6 bases; bases with no gene match: 14. For the CDR3, the DNA is TGTGCCAGCACCAAAGACACAGGGGCACTCTCTAACTATGGCTACACCTTC. Encoded protein: CASTKDTGALSNYGYTF.

The chain recombines TRBV6-2 or TRBV6-3 with TRBJ2-1; D is undetermined. The germline CDR1 and CDR2 sequences are MNHEY and SVGEGT. The CDR3 is 14 amino acids. V lost 5 bases, J lost 4 bases, and 12 bases lay in between. CDR3 amino acids: CASSLRGEYNEQFF. The CDR3 DNA sequence: TGTGCCAGCAGTCTCCGCGGAGAGTACAATGAGCAGTTCTTC.

This clone was counted once. The chain employs TRBV7-9 and TRBJ2-7, with 9 bases identical to TRBD1. There are 15 residues in the CDR3. Trimming took 7 bases from V and 2 from J; bases not matched to a gene: 9. Looked up from germline, CDR1 is SEHNR and CDR2 is FQNEAQ (reference sequence). The DNA of the CDR3 is TGTGCCAGCAACAAGGGGGGACAGGGTACCTACGAGCAGTACTTC. Translating it yields CASNKGGQGTYEQYF.

CDR3 residues: CASSQDRRGNTIYF. The CDR3, as DNA: TGTGCCAGCAGCCAGGACAGGAGAGGAAACACCATATATTTT. The chain is built from TRBV14 and TRBJ1-3, with 7 nucleotides matching TRBD1. This CDR3 comprises 14 residues. Trimming took 3 bases from V and 4 from J; bases not matched to a gene: 3. The germline CDR1 and CDR2 sequences are SGHDN and FVKESK.

The chain joins TRBV5-1 to TRBJ2-7, with TRBD1 identical over 8 bases. Trimming removed 6 bases from V and 0 bases from J; junction bases left unmatched: 5. The germline gives CDR1 SGHRS, CDR2 YFSETQ. The CDR3 is 14 residues long. CDR3 nucleotide sequence: TGCGCCAGCATCCCAACAGGGGGCTCCTACGAGCAGTACTTC. It specifies CASIPTGGSYEQYF.

This rearrangement joins TRBV7-9 to TRBJ1-6; D call uncertain. This CDR3 has 14 amino acids. Germline assignment: CDR1 SEHNR and CDR2 FQNEAQ (reference sequence). Trimming took off 3 bases at V and 0 bases at J, with 3 bases between the two ends. Here the CDR3 reads CASSLSSYNSPLHF. The CDR3 DNA reads TGTGCCAGCAGCTTGAGCTCCTATAATTCACCCCTCCACTTT.